These T cell receptor beta chains were read from a single sample in a study of blood T cell repertoires in COVID-19. The method was immunoSEQ multiplex PCR; TCRdb's version includes in-frame clones alone and lacks a portion of them. The sample lists some 55,000 clones; 90% were seen once. The sample comprised peripheral blood. These receptors were taken from a woman between 40 and 50 years old with active COVID-19. CDR3s include the opening cysteine and the closing phenylalanine or tryptophan. D genes are given only for firm matches. Clone sizes are given selectively: once, few, many, or a class where the clone is expanded.

V gene: TRBV7-2; J gene: TRBJ2-1; D gene: .; clone size: .; CDR3 protein: CASRALGGNEQFF; CDR3 DNA: TGTGCCAGCCGAGCCCTAGGAGGCAATGAGCAGTTCTTC
V gene: TRBV27; J gene: TRBJ1-1; D gene: .; clone size: once; CDR3 protein: CASSSYTVGTEAFF; CDR3 DNA: TGTGCCAGCAGTTCCTATACTGTTGGCACTGAAGCTTTCTTT
V gene: TRBV30; J gene: TRBJ2-7; D gene: TRBD1; clone size: .; CDR3 protein: CAWSVPPGQGGYEQYF; CDR3 DNA: TGTGCCTGGAGTGTCCCCCCGGGACAGGGGGGTTACGAGCAGTACTTC
V gene: TRBV9; J gene: TRBJ2-1; D gene: TRBD2; clone size: .; CDR3 protein: CASSSRLAGDHLPAAEQFF; CDR3 DNA: TGTGCCAGCAGCTCTCGACTAGCGGGGGACCACCTCCCCGCCGCTGAGCAGTTCTTC
V gene: TRBV27; J gene: TRBJ1-2; D gene: TRBD1; clone size: .; CDR3 protein: CASSRGTGNYGYTF; CDR3 DNA: TGTGCCAGCAGCCGCGGGACAGGGAACTATGGCTACACCTTC
V gene: TRBV9; J gene: TRBJ2-2; D gene: .; clone size: .; CDR3 protein: CASSVFYTGELFF; CDR3 DNA: TGTGCCAGCAGCGTATTCTACACCGGGGAGCTGTTTTTT
V gene: TRBV28; J gene: TRBJ1-1; D gene: .; clone size: .; CDR3 protein: CASSFYGFMDRTNTEAFF; CDR3 DNA: TGTGCCAGCAGTTTTTATGGGTTTATGGACAGAACAAACACTGAAGCTTTCTTT
V gene: TRBV20-1; J gene: TRBJ2-2; D gene: .; clone size: .; CDR3 protein: CSASIGVTGTGELFF; CDR3 DNA: TGCAGTGCTAGTATCGGGGTCACGGGAACCGGGGAGCTGTTTTTT
V gene: TRBV5-1; J gene: TRBJ2-1; D gene: TRBD2; clone size: .; CDR3 protein: CASRRNSGGVLDEQFF; CDR3 DNA: TGCGCCAGCAGGAGAAATAGCGGGGGGGTCTTAGATGAGCAGTTCTTC
V gene: TRBV7-9; J gene: TRBJ2-5; D gene: TRBD1; clone size: .; CDR3 protein: CASSERDREWETQYF; CDR3 DNA: TGTGCCAGCAGCGAAAGGGACAGGGAATGGGAGACCCAGTACTTC
V gene: TRBV30; J gene: TRBJ2-7; D gene: .; clone size: once; CDR3 protein: CAWSLTGTSEQYF; CDR3 DNA: TGTGCCTGGAGTTTGACAGGGACTAGTGAGCAGTACTTC
V gene: TRBV29-1; J gene: TRBJ1-1; D gene: .; clone size: once; CDR3 protein: CSVVDWGGTEAFF; CDR3 DNA: TGCAGCGTTGTAGATTGGGGGGGGACTGAAGCTTTCTTT
V gene: TRBV11-2; J gene: TRBJ2-2; D gene: .; clone size: .; CDR3 protein: CASSLVAGAGELFF; CDR3 DNA: TGTGCCAGCAGCTTAGTGGCAGGGGCCGGGGAGCTGTTTTTT
V gene: TRBV7-2; J gene: TRBJ2-1; D gene: TRBD1; clone size: .; CDR3 protein: CASSLRGQTYNEQFF; CDR3 DNA: TGTGCCAGCAGCTTACGGGGACAGACCTACAATGAGCAGTTCTTC
V gene: TRBV13; J gene: TRBJ1-3; D gene: .; clone size: .; CDR3 protein: CASSLLPIGSGNTIYF; CDR3 DNA: TGTGCCAGCAGCTTATTACCAATCGGGTCTGGAAACACCATATATTTT
V gene: TRBV12-5; J gene: TRBJ2-1; D gene: .; clone size: .; CDR3 protein: CASGQSTGAGEQFF; CDR3 DNA: TGTGCTAGTGGCCAAAGCACGGGAGCCGGGGAGCAGTTCTTC
V gene: TRBV5-4; J gene: TRBJ2-5; D gene: TRBD1; clone size: .; CDR3 protein: CASSSAGTGVIGRNGETQYF; CDR3 DNA: TGTGCCAGCAGCTCGGCCGGGACAGGGGTAATAGGAAGGAACGGGGAGACCCAGTACTTC
V gene: TRBV6-5; J gene: TRBJ1-2; D gene: .; clone size: .; CDR3 protein: CASTRRGYGYTF; CDR3 DNA: TGTGCCAGCACCCGGAGGGGCTATGGCTACACCTTC
V gene: TRBV11-1; J gene: TRBJ2-5; D gene: .; clone size: once; CDR3 protein: CASSLRGIQETQYF; CDR3 DNA: TGTGCCAGCAGCTTAAGAGGGATCCAAGAGACCCAGTACTTC
V gene: TRBV30; J gene: TRBJ2-7; D gene: TRBD2; clone size: .; CDR3 protein: CAWTTSGYEQYF; CDR3 DNA: TGTGCCTGGACCACTAGCGGCTACGAGCAGTACTTC
V gene: TRBV12-5; J gene: TRBJ2-3; D gene: TRBD1; clone size: .; CDR3 protein: CASAPGTGGTLRADTQYF; CDR3 DNA: TGTGCTAGTGCCCCTGGGACAGGGGGCACTCTCAGAGCAGATACGCAGTATTTT
V gene: TRBV9; J gene: TRBJ2-2; D gene: .; clone size: .; CDR3 protein: CASGVGGNTGELFF; CDR3 DNA: TGTGCCAGCGGTGTCGGGGGAAACACCGGGGAGCTGTTTTTT
V gene: TRBV2; J gene: TRBJ1-2; D gene: TRBD1; clone size: .; CDR3 protein: CASVTPGQGGGYTF; CDR3 DNA: TGTGCCAGCGTGACGCCGGGACAGGGTGGTGGCTACACCTTC
V gene: TRBV3-1/TRBV3-2; J gene: TRBJ2-3; D gene: .; clone size: .; CDR3 protein: CASSQAQVHTQYF; CDR3 DNA: TGTGCCAGCAGCCAGGCCCAGGTTCATACGCAGTATTTT
V gene: TRBV10-3; J gene: TRBJ2-1; D gene: TRBD2; clone size: .; CDR3 protein: CAISSPLGSGGADEQFF; CDR3 DNA: TGTGCCATCAGTAGCCCCCTTGGTAGCGGGGGGGCTGATGAGCAGTTCTTC
V gene: TRBV19; J gene: TRBJ1-5; D gene: TRBD1; clone size: few; CDR3 protein: CASSIPGQGTQPQHF; CDR3 DNA: TGTGCCAGTAGTATTCCTGGACAGGGCACCCAGCCCCAGCATTTT
V gene: TRBV11-3; J gene: TRBJ2-7; D gene: TRBD1; clone size: .; CDR3 protein: CASSATGTGSAEQYF; CDR3 DNA: TGTGCCAGCAGCGCTACCGGGACAGGGTCTGCCGAGCAGTACTTC
V gene: TRBV11-2; J gene: TRBJ1-2; D gene: .; clone size: .; CDR3 protein: CASSLSGRGNYGYTF; CDR3 DNA: TGTGCCAGCAGCTTAAGTGGAAGGGGTAACTATGGCTACACCTTC
V gene: TRBV10-3; J gene: TRBJ2-3; D gene: .; clone size: .; CDR3 protein: CATNTGTTGTTDTQYF; CDR3 DNA: TGTGCCACAAATACCGGGACAACGGGTACCACAGATACGCAGTATTTT
V gene: TRBV18; J gene: TRBJ1-1; D gene: TRBD1; clone size: .; CDR3 protein: CASSWPGQGTTEAFF; CDR3 DNA: TGTGCCAGCTCATGGCCGGGACAGGGGACGACTGAAGCTTTCTTT
V gene: TRBV15; J gene: TRBJ1-3; D gene: TRBD1; clone size: .; CDR3 protein: CATSRVGTGVSGNTIYF; CDR3 DNA: TGTGCCACCAGCAGAGTGGGGACAGGCGTATCTGGAAACACCATATATTTT
V gene: TRBV5-1; J gene: TRBJ2-5; D gene: TRBD1; clone size: .; CDR3 protein: CASSRDPDREKETQYF; CDR3 DNA: TGCGCCAGCAGCCGAGACCCGGACAGGGAGAAAGAGACCCAGTACTTC
V gene: TRBV3-1/TRBV3-2; J gene: TRBJ2-1; D gene: TRBD2; clone size: .; CDR3 protein: CASSQGMKRGLAGGNNEQFF; CDR3 DNA: TGTGCCAGCAGCCAAGGGATGAAGAGGGGACTAGCGGGGGGGAACAATGAGCAGTTCTTC
V gene: TRBV19; J gene: TRBJ2-6; D gene: TRBD1; clone size: .; CDR3 protein: CASSMGQGAGANVLTF; CDR3 DNA: TGTGCCAGTAGTATGGGACAGGGGGCTGGGGCCAACGTCCTGACTTTC
V gene: TRBV7-2; J gene: TRBJ1-2; D gene: .; clone size: .; CDR3 protein: CASSPPGLAAYGYTF; CDR3 DNA: TGTGCCAGCAGCCCCCCGGGACTTGCGGCCTATGGCTACACCTTC
V gene: TRBV11-2; J gene: TRBJ2-3; D gene: .; clone size: .; CDR3 protein: CASSLGRGGGTQYF; CDR3 DNA: TGTGCCAGCAGCTTAGGGCGGGGAGGGGGTACGCAGTATTTT
V gene: TRBV6-2/TRBV6-3; J gene: TRBJ2-2; D gene: .; clone size: .; CDR3 protein: CASSRTAWVGELFF; CDR3 DNA: TGTGCCAGCAGTAGGACAGCCTGGGTCGGGGAGCTGTTTTTT
V gene: TRBV29-1; J gene: TRBJ2-7; D gene: .; clone size: .; CDR3 protein: CSVDVGRGSYEQYF; CDR3 DNA: TGCAGCGTTGACGTTGGGCGGGGCTCCTACGAGCAGTACTTC
V gene: TRBV3-1/TRBV3-2; J gene: TRBJ1-5; D gene: .; clone size: .; CDR3 protein: CASSQFTGAFNQPQHF; CDR3 DNA: TGTGCCAGCAGCCAATTTACTGGGGCTTTCAATCAGCCCCAGCATTTT
V gene: TRBV7-3; J gene: TRBJ2-1; D gene: TRBD2; clone size: .; CDR3 protein: CASSLSTERGANNEQFF; CDR3 DNA: TGTGCCAGCAGCCTTTCCACCGAGCGGGGGGCAAACAATGAGCAGTTCTTC
V gene: TRBV10-2; J gene: TRBJ1-1; D gene: .; clone size: few; CDR3 protein: CASTESSEAFF; CDR3 DNA: TGCGCCAGCACCGAGTCTAGCGAAGCTTTCTTT
V gene: TRBV7-8; J gene: TRBJ1-2; D gene: .; clone size: .; CDR3 protein: CASSLGGVIYGYTF; CDR3 DNA: TGTGCCAGCAGCTTAGGGGGGGTTATCTATGGCTACACCTTC
V gene: TRBV19; J gene: TRBJ1-1; D gene: .; clone size: .; CDR3 protein: CASSSQGMNTEAFF; CDR3 DNA: TGTGCCAGTAGCTCGCAGGGGATGAACACTGAAGCTTTCTTT
V gene: TRBV2; J gene: TRBJ2-1; D gene: .; clone size: .; CDR3 protein: CASSDRGVKYNEQFF; CDR3 DNA: TGTGCCAGCAGTGATAGGGGTGTTAAGTACAATGAGCAGTTCTTC
V gene: TRBV10-3; J gene: TRBJ1-2; D gene: .; clone size: .; CDR3 protein: CATLLRDSGSNYGYTF; CDR3 DNA: TGTGCCACACTACTCAGGGACTCGGGGTCTAACTATGGCTACACCTTC
V gene: TRBV5-5; J gene: TRBJ2-3; D gene: .; clone size: .; CDR3 protein: CASSLELATDTQYF; CDR3 DNA: TGTGCCAGCAGCTTGGAACTAGCAACAGATACGCAGTATTTT
V gene: TRBV7-8; J gene: TRBJ2-3; D gene: TRBD2; clone size: .; CDR3 protein: CASSFQRGGDTQYF; CDR3 DNA: TGTGCCAGCAGCTTTCAGCGGGGTGGGGATACGCAGTATTTT
V gene: TRBV5-6; J gene: TRBJ1-2; D gene: TRBD1; clone size: once; CDR3 protein: CASSTGQGGTNYGYTF; CDR3 DNA: TGTGCCAGCAGCACCGGACAGGGAGGGACTAACTATGGCTACACCTTC
V gene: TRBV30; J gene: TRBJ2-7; D gene: .; clone size: .; CDR3 protein: CAWRSAGSFLYEQYF; CDR3 DNA: TGTGCCTGGAGGTCGGCTGGGAGCTTCCTCTACGAGCAGTACTTC
V gene: TRBV27; J gene: TRBJ1-4; D gene: TRBD1; clone size: .; CDR3 protein: CASSLSGGQAGFANEKLFF; CDR3 DNA: TGTGCCAGCAGTTTATCAGGGGGCCAGGCGGGTTTCGCTAATGAAAAACTGTTTTTT
V gene: TRBV6-2/TRBV6-3; J gene: TRBJ1-5; D gene: TRBD1; clone size: .; CDR3 protein: CASSSLGTEYSNQPQHF; CDR3 DNA: TGTGCCAGCAGTTCCCTGGGGACAGAATATAGCAATCAGCCCCAGCATTTT
V gene: TRBV6-1; J gene: TRBJ1-5; D gene: TRBD1; clone size: .; CDR3 protein: CASSEWVGQRNQPQHF; CDR3 DNA: TGTGCCAGCAGTGAATGGGTGGGACAGAGGAATCAGCCCCAGCATTTT
V gene: TRBV10-3; J gene: TRBJ1-1; D gene: .; clone size: .; CDR3 protein: CAISGGGQGEAFF; CDR3 DNA: TGTGCCATCAGTGGAGGGGGTCAGGGAGAAGCTTTCTTT
V gene: TRBV6-1; J gene: TRBJ2-5; D gene: .; clone size: once; CDR3 protein: CASSEELTGGQAGLQETQYF; CDR3 DNA: TGTGCCAGCAGTGAAGAACTAACCGGGGGGCAAGCGGGGTTACAAGAGACCCAGTACTTC
V gene: TRBV6-6; J gene: TRBJ2-5; D gene: TRBD2; clone size: .; CDR3 protein: CATTTSGGQTQYF; CDR3 DNA: TGTGCCACCACGACTAGCGGGGGACAGACCCAGTACTTC